This passage covers 8 T cell receptor beta chains from one sample sequenced in a study of siplizumab effects on memory and regulatory T cells. Mixed lymphocyte reaction cells underwent 6 days of coculture at 37°C. Assay used: immunoSEQ multiplex PCR; TCRdb lists only in-frame clones, some missing. The sample gives 20,000 or so clones, over 35% of which show up once; about 5.5% is in the top ten. The antigens these receptors bind are not known. Sequenced material: CFSE-low (dividing) CD4+ T cells sorted from an allogeneic mixed lymphocyte reaction. These receptors all stem from a human donor in good health; the cells came from an allogeneic mixed lymphocyte reaction. Some clones in this sample may be carry-over from other donors' samples.

This chain joins TRBV5-4 and TRBJ2-7; TRBD2 matches 12 bases. The CDR3 has 15 amino acids. Looked up from germline, CDR1 is SGHNT and CDR2 is YYREEE (reference sequence). The V segment lost 4 bases and the J segment 5 bases; nucleotides outside the gene matches: 7. CDR3 DNA: TGTGCCAGCAGCCCTCTAGCGGGGGGGCCGGACGAGCAGTACTTC. This gives the protein CASSPLAGGPDEQYF.

V gene TRBV7-9 combines with J gene TRBJ1-1; no reliable D call. The germline V gene has CDR1 SEHNR and CDR2 FQNEAQ (reference sequence). V lost 3 bases to trimming and J lost 1 base, with 6 bases between them. The length of the CDR3 is 13 residues. The CDR3 loop reads CASSLPQNTEAFF. The DNA of the CDR3 is TGTGCCAGCAGCTTGCCACAGAACACTGAAGCTTTCTTT. The variable domain in full, completed from reference TRBV7-9 and TRBJ1-1, reads DTGVSQNPRHKITKRGQNVTFRCDPISEHNRLYWYRQTLGQGPEFLTYFQNEAQLEKSRLLSDRFSAERPKGSFSTLEIQRTEQGDSAMYLCASSLPQNTEAFFGQGTRLTVV.

The chain combines TRBV7-7 with TRBJ2-3, with D tentatively TRBD2 (5 bases). This CDR3 is 16 amino acids long. The V end was cut by 0 bases, the J end by 2 bases, with 12 bases between. CDR1 SSHAT and CDR2 FNYEAQ come from the germline V gene (reference sequence). Here the CDR3 reads CASSLAAGGITDTQYF. The CDR3 DNA is TGTGCCAGCAGCTTAGCTGCAGGAGGAATCACAGATACGCAGTATTTT.

The gene calls are TRBV9 and TRBJ2-1; D might be TRBD1 or TRBD2, each matching 6 bases. Trimming took off 3 bases at V and 2 bases at J, with 12 bases between the two ends. This CDR3 region has 15 residues. Germline V gene sequence: CDR1 SGDLS, CDR2 YYNGEE. CDR3 coding DNA: TGTGCCAGCAGCGCGGGGGCAGGAGCCTACAATGAGCAGTTCTTC. As protein: CASSAGAGAYNEQFF.

This clone was counted a few times. V is TRBV30 and J is TRBJ2-3, with 8 bases fitting TRBD2. CDR3 length: 14 residues. V shed 4 bases, J shed 4 bases, and the junction held 7 bases outside the gene matches. The germline V gene has CDR1 GTSNPN and CDR2 SVGIG (reference sequence). This CDR3 is CAWKSGRVADTQYF. The DNA for the CDR3 is TGTGCCTGGAAATCCGGGAGGGTCGCAGATACGCAGTATTTT. The full variable domain, completed using reference TRBV30 and TRBJ2-3, is SQTIHQWPATLVQPVGSPLSLECTVEGTSNPNLYWYRQAAGRGLQLLFYSVGIGQISSEVPQNLSASRPQDRQFILSSKKLLLSDSGFYLCAWKSGRVADTQYFGPGTRLTVL.

J is TRBJ1-2 and V is TRBV19; TRBD1 agrees at 7 bases. The CDR3 is made up of 15 amino acids. With 4 bases clipped from V and 4 bases from J, the junction kept 9 bases outside the gene matches. In germline, CDR1 is LNHDA, CDR2 SQIVND (reference sequence). The CDR3 DNA reads TGTGCCAGTAGTACGACCAGGGGGTTGAGCTATGGCTACACCTTC. Protein sequence: CASSTTRGLSYGYTF. Supplemented by reference TRBV19 and TRBJ1-2, the full variable domain reads DGGITQSPKYLFRKEGQNVTLSCEQNLNHDAMYWYRQDPGQGLRLIYYSQIVNDFQKGDIAEGYSVSREKKESFPLTVTSAQKNPTAFYLCASSTTRGLSYGYTFGSGTRLTVV.

The V call is TRBV20-1, the J call TRBJ2-1; D gene uncertain. Trimming took 4 bases from V and 8 from J, leaving 6 bases between them. The length of the CDR3 is 10 residues. The germline gives CDR1 DFQATT, CDR2 SNEGSKA (reference sequence). CDR3 sequence reads: CSATPHEQFF. The CDR3 DNA reads as TGCAGTGCTACCCCCCATGAGCAGTTCTTC.

V usage is TRBV5-4 and J usage is TRBJ2-3; D call uncertain. Germline CDR1 SGHNT, CDR2 YYREEE (reference sequence). The CDR3 sequence is 15 residues long. Trimming took 3 bases from V and 0 from J, leaving 11 bases between them. CDR3 protein: CASSYGSASTDTQYF. The CDR3, as DNA: TGTGCCAGCAGCTATGGGTCAGCTAGCACAGATACGCAGTATTTT.